This T cell receptor beta chain was captured by sequencing in a study of T cells after yellow fever vaccination. This clonotype came up a few times. Germline assignment: CDR1 SEHNR and CDR2 FQNEAQ (reference sequence). V was shortened by 0 bases and J by 10 bases, with 18 bases between the two germline ends. The CDR3 spans 15 residues. By 5'RACE template switching, TCR cDNA was produced, with a universal primer site and UMIs added in the process. TCRdb analysed the 5' RACE reads with MiXCR anew, one entry per CDR3 protein. Seen here are approximately 510,000 distinct CDR3 sequences, 21% observed once, and the top ten hold approximately 15%.

This chain joins TRBV7-9 and TRBJ1-1; TRBD1 is a possible D gene (6 bases). The sequenced sample was PBMCs, obtained about 20 days after the first yellow fever vaccination. This clonotype was obtained from a man younger than 35 who received the YFV17D yellow fever vaccine. Written as DNA, the CDR3 is TGTGCCAGCAGCTTAGCGCTTGGGACACGGGGGACAGCTTTCTTT. Translation: CASSLALGTRGTAFF.